These 22 T cell receptor beta chains were sequenced from one sample in a study of blood T cell repertoires in COVID-19. Clones were sequenced by immunoSEQ multiplex PCR, and TCRdb holds only the in-frame ones, with some missing. Of fewer than 250,000 clones listed, approximately 90% were seen once; the top ten hold around 2.6%. The sample taken for sequencing was PBMCs or T cells enriched from blood (not recorded which). These receptor sequences come from a woman aged 25 to 39 with acute COVID-19.

The chain is built from TRBV7-6 and TRBJ2-1, with D possibly TRBD2 on 6 matching bases. With 3 bases removed from V and 6 bases from J, the gap between germline ends came to 18 bases. The CDR3 has 16 residues. Per germline, CDR1 SGHVS and CDR2 FNYEAQ. The chain's CDR3 is CASSFVSERGGNEQFF. In nucleotides, the CDR3 is TGTGCCAGCAGCTTCGTCTCGGAGAGGGGAGGCAATGAGCAGTTCTTC.

This rearrangement joins TRBV5-6 to TRBJ1-2; D gene ambiguous. Germline lookup yields CDR1 SGHDT and CDR2 YYEEEE. The CDR3 is 14 residues long. V was pared by 4 bases and J by 4 bases, with 14 bases between. The CDR3, as DNA: TGTGCCAGCAGCGCCGGGAAACCTTCCTATGGCTACACCTTC. Amino acid sequence: CASSAGKPSYGYTF.

This chain connects TRBV6-2 or TRBV6-3 to TRBJ1-5, with a tentative D call TRBD1 (6 bases). Germline V CDR1 and CDR2: MNHEY, SVGEGT. V lost 4 bases and J 6 bases, leaving 16 bases between the germline ends. The CDR3 length is 15 residues. CDR3 sequence (DNA): TGTGCCAGCAGTTTACGTCTGGGGGCGTTTCAGCCCCAGCATTTT. Translating gives CASSLRLGAFQPQHF.

J is TRBJ1-2 and V is TRBV10-3; D is uncertain. V was shortened by 4 bases and J by 6 bases, with 3 bases between the two germline ends. The germline gives CDR1 ENHRY, CDR2 SYGVKD. The CDR3 length is 10 residues. The CDR3 DNA reads TGTGCCATCAGTGGAGATGGCTACACCTTC. Translation gives CAISGDGYTF.

V and J are TRBV6-1 and TRBJ2-7; 9 bases fit TRBD2. Per germline, CDR1 MNHNS and CDR2 SASEGT. The CDR3 contains 17 residues. The J segment lost 2 bases and the V segment lost 2 bases, leaving 10 bases of the junction unmatched. CDR3 DNA sequence: TGTGCCAGCAGTGAACTTGGAATAGCGGGGGTAACCTACGAGCAGTACTTC. This codes for CASSELGIAGVTYEQYF.

This chain joins TRBV2 and TRBJ1-6; D gene ambiguous. Germline V gene data show CDR1 as SNHLY and CDR2 as FYNNEI. The CDR3 consists of 13 residues. V lost 4 bases, J lost 5 bases, and 6 bases lay in between. The CDR3 sequence: CASSGGNNSPLHF. The CDR3 coding sequence is TGTGCCAGCAGTGGCGGGAATAATTCACCCCTCCACTTT.

The chain couples TRBV19 to TRBJ1-2, with TRBD1 matching over 8 bases. The CDR3 runs 15 residues. The V segment lost 7 bases and the J segment 7 bases; nucleotides outside the gene matches: 14. Germline V gives CDR1 LNHDA, CDR2 SQIVND (reference sequence). The CDR3 loop is CASTGTGPPLTGYTF. Here the CDR3 DNA reads TGTGCCAGTACCGGGACAGGACCGCCCTTGACTGGCTACACCTTC.

The chain employs TRBV5-1 and TRBJ2-3, with 10 bases aligning to TRBD1. CDR3 length: 16 amino acids. The germline CDR1 and CDR2 sequences are SGHRS and YFSETQ. The ends lost 0 bases at V and 6 bases at J; junction bases unmatched: 7. The CDR3 DNA reads TGCGCCAGCAGCTTGGGAGGGACAGGGGTGGAGGATACGCAGTATTTT. It is translated as CASSLGGTGVEDTQYF.

The V and J genes are TRBV19 and TRBJ2-1; TRBD2 is a possible D gene (6 bases). CDR1 is LNHDA and CDR2 is SQIVND in the germline V gene (reference sequence). The CDR3 has 15 residues. Trimming cost V 7 bases and J 9 bases, with 22 bases left between them. In DNA, the CDR3 is TGTGCCAGTACGGGGTGGAGGACTACCCGCACTGAGCAGTTCTTC. It is translated as CASTGWRTTRTEQFF.

V is TRBV19 and J is TRBJ1-5, with TRBD1 matching over 8 bases. Germline lookup yields CDR1 LNHDA and CDR2 SQIVND (reference sequence). CDR3 length equals 17 residues. V shed 4 bases and J 1 base; nucleotides not matched to a gene: 9. CDR3 sequence: CASSTGQGGRSNQPQHF. The CDR3 DNA reads TGTGCCAGTAGTACCGGACAGGGTGGGAGGAGCAATCAGCCCCAGCATTTT.

J is TRBJ2-1 and V is TRBV5-1; TRBD2 matches 9 bases. Germline V gene data show CDR1 as SGHRS and CDR2 as YFSETQ. The CDR3 is 15 amino acids. Trimming at V came to 2 bases and at J to 6 bases, leaving 6 bases not matched to a gene. CDR3 DNA sequence: TGCGCCAGCAGCTTTAGCGGGGGTCACATCAATGAGCAGTTCTTC. It yields the protein CASSFSGGHINEQFF.

With respect to this clone: Other DNA sequences of this sample code for an identical CDR3. V gene TRBV3-1 (or the pseudogene TRBV3-2) combines with J gene TRBJ2-1, with D uncertain. CDR3 size: 15 residues. V lost 0 bases and J lost 2, with 8 bases in between. Germline lookup yields CDR1 LGHDT and CDR2 YNNKEL (reference sequence). In DNA form, the CDR3 reads TGTGCCAGCAGCCAAGACACTGGAGCCTACAATGAGCAGTTCTTC. Its protein product is CASSQDTGAYNEQFF.

The V call is TRBV2, the J call TRBJ1-6, with a tentative D call TRBD1 (5 bases). Per germline, CDR1 SNHLY and CDR2 FYNNEI. The V and J ends lost 9 bases and 4 bases respectively, with 10 bases between them. The CDR3 has 13 amino acids. The CDR3 DNA reads as TGTGCCAGTACCAGGGTTTATAATTCACCCCTCCACTTT. Its protein is CASTRVYNSPLHF.

The chain carries TRBV27 and TRBJ1-1; 9 bases fit TRBD1. This CDR3 is 14 amino acids long. The J segment lost 10 bases and the V segment lost 8 bases, leaving 14 bases of the junction unmatched. The germline gives CDR1 MNHEY, CDR2 SMNVEV (reference sequence). The CDR3 DNA reads TGTGCCAGCTCTCTCCTGGGACAGGGAGGGGGAGCTTTCTTT. This encodes CASSLLGQGGGAFF.

The CDR3 spells CAISESGSYEQYF. The CDR3 DNA is TGTGCCATCAGTGAATCAGGTTCCTACGAGCAGTACTTC. The genes are TRBV10-3 and TRBJ2-7, with no clear D. The CDR3 loop spans 13 amino acids. Trimming left V 3 bases short and J 1 base short, with 7 bases between. In germline, CDR1 is ENHRY, CDR2 SYGVKD.

Written as DNA, the CDR3 is TGTGCCAGCAGCTCTCCCGGGGGGCGCACCGGGGAGCTGTTTTTT. Encoded protein: CASSSPGGRTGELFF. This rearrangement joins TRBV7-8 to TRBJ2-2; the D gene is possibly TRBD2 (7 bases). The V gene lost 4 bases and the J gene lost 4 bases, with 13 bases spanning the gap. CDR1 and CDR2 from the germline V gene are SGHVS and FQNEAQ. There are 15 residues in the CDR3.

The rearrangement joins TRBV10-3 to TRBJ2-7, with a tentative D call TRBD1 (5 bases). The V gene lost 8 bases and the J gene lost 6 bases, with 14 bases spanning the gap. CDR1 and CDR2 (germline): ENHRY, SYGVKD. The CDR3 contains 12 residues. The CDR3 bases are TGTGCCATCGGGCAGGGCTCGGGCGAGCAGTACTTC. It encodes CAIGQGSGEQYF.

The gene calls are TRBV7-9 and TRBJ1-2; 7 bases align to TRBD1. CDR1 and CDR2 (germline): SEHNR, FQNEAQ (reference sequence). V was clipped by 1 base and J by 0 bases; unmatched bases: 5. There are 16 residues in the CDR3. The CDR3 DNA follows: TGTGCCAGCAGCTTAGGGGACAGTTTTGCTAACTATGGCTACACCTTC. It encodes CASSLGDSFANYGYTF.

The rearrangement links TRBV18 to TRBJ2-7, with D perhaps matching TRBD2 (5 bases). Germline V gene data show CDR1 as KGHSH and CDR2 as LQKENI. V lost 2 bases and J lost 5, with 13 bases in between. The CDR3 runs 14 residues. The chain's CDR3 is CASSPAAGRDEQYF. CDR3 in DNA: TGTGCCAGCTCACCAGCCGCGGGCCGGGACGAGCAGTACTTC.

The chain is built from TRBV10-3 and TRBJ2-1, with a weak D call TRBD1 (6 bases). V lost 10 bases and J lost 6, with 19 bases in between. This CDR3 is 14 amino acids long. Germline assignment: CDR1 ENHRY and CDR2 SYGVKD. The chain's CDR3 is CATTGMLGANEQFF. CDR3 bases: TGTGCCACCACCGGGATGCTGGGGGCCAATGAGCAGTTCTTC.

V and J are TRBV10-3 and TRBJ2-3; maybe TRBD1 (5 bases). CDR3 length equals 13 residues. Germline V gene sequence: CDR1 ENHRY, CDR2 SYGVKD. V was shortened by 10 bases and J by 2 bases, with 13 bases between the two germline ends. CDR3 protein: CATTAGNTDTQYF. The CDR3 nucleotides read TGTGCCACCACGGCAGGGAACACAGATACGCAGTATTTT.

CDR3 nucleotides: TGCAGCGGTCGACAGGGGTCGAATGAAAAACTGTTTTTT. It encodes CSGRQGSNEKLFF. The chain employs TRBV29-1 and TRBJ1-4; 8 nucleotides agree with TRBD1. J gave up 5 bases and V 7 bases, and 6 bases lay outside the gene matches. The CDR3 length is 13 residues. Germline V gene sequence: CDR1 SQVTM, CDR2 ANQGSEA.